Presented here are 29 T cell receptor beta chains from one specimen sequenced in a study of blood T cell repertoires in COVID-19. TCRdb's copy holds only in-frame clones and misses some; the assay was immunoSEQ multiplex PCR. The data show 150,000 to 200,000 clones, around four fifths seen once. Material: peripheral blood. The source is a man aged 55 to 69 with COVID-19, enrolled during active disease.

The rearrangement links TRBV18 to TRBJ1-1; 8 positions match TRBD1. Trimming took 2 bases from V and 11 from J; bases not matched to a gene: 7. In germline, CDR1 is KGHSH, CDR2 LQKENI. The CDR3 is 13 amino acids. The CDR3 reads CASSPSQGAGAFF. CDR3 sequence (DNA): TGTGCCAGCTCACCATCCCAGGGGGCCGGCGCTTTCTTT.

V and J are TRBV28 and TRBJ1-2, with 7 positions matching TRBD1. Germline lookup yields CDR1 MDHEN and CDR2 SYDVKM. There are 12 residues in the CDR3. Trimming took 3 bases from V and 9 from J; bases not matched to a gene: 4. In DNA, the CDR3 is TGTGCCAGCAGTTTCCGGGACAGAAGCTACACCTTC. This translates into CASSFRDRSYTF.

The table lists this clone with a count of one. J is TRBJ1-2 and V is TRBV5-4; weak D call: TRBD1 (5 bases). Germline CDR1 is SGHNT and CDR2 is YYREEE (reference sequence). V lost 0 bases, J lost 4 bases, and 13 bases lay in between. The CDR3 extends over 15 amino acids. The CDR3 region is CASSLERGQLYGYTF. As DNA, the CDR3 is TGTGCCAGCAGCTTGGAAAGGGGTCAACTCTATGGCTACACCTTC.

The table lists this clone with a few counts. The CDR3 nucleotides read TGCGCCAGCAGCCTCGACAACTACTATGGCTACACCTTC. This gives the protein CASSLDNYYGYTF. The chain has TRBV4-1 and TRBJ1-2; D unresolved. The CDR3 runs 13 residues. Germline CDR1 MGHRA, CDR2 YSYEKL. V lost 4 bases, J lost 3 bases, and 9 bases lay in between.

The chain links TRBV5-1 to TRBJ2-3, with D maybe TRBD1 (6 bases). Germline CDR1 is SGHRS and CDR2 is YFSETQ. This CDR3 contains 16 residues. Trimming took 3 bases from V and 2 from J, leaving 16 bases between them. The CDR3 loop is CASSSGGHTPTDTQYF. The CDR3 region has the DNA TGCGCCAGCAGCTCTGGGGGACACACTCCCACAGATACGCAGTATTTT.

The rearrangement uses TRBV19 and TRBJ2-1; D call uncertain. The CDR3 loop spans 12 amino acids. Between the trimmed V and J ends, which lost 5 bases and 7 bases, there was a span of 9 bases. Germline assignment: CDR1 LNHDA and CDR2 SQIVND (reference sequence). CDR3: CASSPLANEQFF. CDR3 DNA sequence: TGTGCCAGTAGTCCTTTAGCTAATGAGCAGTTCTTC. Filled out from reference TRBV19 and TRBJ2-1, the complete variable domain reads DGGITQSPKYLFRKEGQNVTLSCEQNLNHDAMYWYRQDPGQGLRLIYYSQIVNDFQKGDIAEGYSVSREKKESFPLTVTSAQKNPTAFYLCASSPLANEQFFGPGTRLTVL.

The J gene is TRBJ2-3, the V gene TRBV19; TRBD2 matches 7 bases. The V segment lost 5 bases and the J segment 1 base; nucleotides outside the gene matches: 3. This CDR3 contains 14 residues. Germline V lookup: CDR1 LNHDA, CDR2 SQIVND (reference sequence). The CDR3 loop reads CASSVLAGTDTQYF. CDR3 in DNA: TGTGCCAGTAGTGTTCTAGCGGGCACAGATACGCAGTATTTT.

The J gene is TRBJ1-6, the V gene TRBV5-1, with 9 nucleotides matching TRBD1. J was trimmed by 0 bases and V by 4 bases; bases with no gene match: 5. The germline CDR1 and CDR2 sequences are SGHRS and YFSETQ. The CDR3 sequence is 17 residues long. CDR3 bases: TGCGCCAGCAGCCCAGGACAGGGGAGCTCCTATAATTCACCCCTCCACTTT. Its protein product is CASSPGQGSSYNSPLHF.

CDR3 in DNA: TGTGCCAGTAGTATAAGGGACAGTGGGGGGAATTCACCCCTCCACTTT. Its protein product is CASSIRDSGGNSPLHF. V is TRBV19 and J is TRBJ1-6; 7 bases map to TRBD1. The V and J ends lost 2 bases and 7 bases, in that order; junction bases with no gene match: 8. The CDR3 is 16 residues long. CDR1 and CDR2 (germline): LNHDA, SQIVND (reference sequence).

This chain joins TRBV29-1 and TRBJ1-4; 7 bases fit TRBD1. With 6 bases clipped from V and 5 bases from J, the junction kept 9 bases outside the gene matches. The CDR3 extends over 14 amino acids. CDR1 and CDR2 (germline): SQVTM, ANQGSEA. The CDR3 loop is CSVCGQAGNEKLFF. In DNA form, the CDR3 reads TGCAGCGTCTGCGGACAGGCGGGGAATGAAAAACTGTTTTTT.

The CDR3 sequence: CASSKWFKRSPSYNEQFF. DNA for the CDR3: TGTGCCAGCAGCAAATGGTTCAAGCGTTCGCCCTCCTACAATGAGCAGTTCTTC. The rearrangement joins TRBV21-1 to TRBJ2-1; TRBD2 is taken as the D call from the table, unchecked against the DNA. TRBV21-1 is a pseudogene. CDR3 length: 18 residues.

This rearrangement joins TRBV5-1 to TRBJ2-5, with a weak D call TRBD2 (6 bases). The CDR3 spans 16 residues. The germline V gene encodes CDR1 SGHRS and CDR2 YFSETQ. Trimming took 2 bases from V and 5 from J, leaving 19 bases between them. DNA for the CDR3: TGCGCCAGCAGCTTCTCCGGGACTCCTTACCGGGAGACCCAGTACTTC. It yields the protein CASSFSGTPYRETQYF.

J is TRBJ1-4 and V is TRBV28, with D perhaps matching TRBD1 (5 bases). Germline V lookup: CDR1 MDHEN, CDR2 SYDVKM. There are 15 residues in the CDR3. The V and J ends lost 2 bases and 7 bases respectively, with 14 bases between them. CDR3 in amino acids: CASSLRTPGGEKLFF. CDR3 coding DNA: TGTGCCAGCAGTTTACGAACGCCCGGGGGTGAAAAACTGTTTTTT.

The chain is built from TRBV5-1 and TRBJ2-2; 7 nucleotides align to TRBD2. After removal of 3 bases from V and 5 bases from J, the junction contained 7 bases not matched to a gene. The CDR3 totals 15 residues. CDR1 is SGHRS, CDR2 YFSETQ, per germline. CDR3 sequence: CASSSLAVSTGELFF. Written as DNA, the CDR3 is TGCGCCAGCAGCTCTCTAGCGGTTTCGACCGGGGAGCTGTTTTTT.

The chain combines TRBV11-3 with TRBJ1-6, with a possible D match to TRBD1 (5 bases). There are 14 residues in the CDR3. V lost 4 bases and J 10 bases, leaving 14 bases between the germline ends. Germline lookup yields CDR1 SGHNT and CDR2 YENEEA. In DNA, the CDR3 is TGTGCCAGCAGCTCGACAGCGGGAGGGTCACCCCTCCACTTT. It codes for CASSSTAGGSPLHF.

This chain connects TRBV10-3 to TRBJ2-7, with D possibly matching TRBD1 (5 bases). In germline, CDR1 is ENHRY, CDR2 SYGVKD. The V and J ends lost 11 bases and 12 bases respectively, with 26 bases between them. The CDR3 has 13 amino acids. The DNA of the CDR3 is TGTGCCGCCCAAGGGGATACCTCTTTGAGTCGGTACTTC. Protein: CAAQGDTSLSRYF.

This chain links TRBV2 with TRBJ1-6; D unresolved. There are 14 residues in the CDR3. V was shortened by 5 bases and J by 7 bases, with 12 bases between the two germline ends. Germline V CDR1 and CDR2: SNHLY, FYNNEI. CDR3 sequence reads: CASSPRAMNSPLHF. CDR3 nucleotide sequence: TGTGCCAGCAGTCCGCGGGCCATGAATTCACCCCTCCACTTT.

The chain is built from TRBV5-1 and TRBJ2-7, with 8 bases matching TRBD2. With 4 bases clipped from V and 0 bases from J, the junction kept 6 bases outside the gene matches. This CDR3 contains 15 residues. Germline assignment: CDR1 SGHRS and CDR2 YFSETQ. CDR3 sequence: CASSPIAGNSYEQYF. As DNA, the CDR3 is TGCGCCAGCAGCCCAATAGCGGGGAACTCCTACGAGCAGTACTTC.

The chain couples TRBV3-1 (or the pseudogene TRBV3-2) to TRBJ2-3, with D perhaps TRBD1 (5 bases). The CDR3 covers 15 residues. From germline, CDR1 is LGHDT and CDR2 YNNKEL (reference sequence). V was shortened by 7 bases and J by 2 bases, with 16 bases between the two germline ends. CDR3 protein: CASTLRAGYTDTQYF. CDR3 sequence (DNA): TGTGCCAGCACCCTAAGGGCAGGGTACACAGATACGCAGTATTTT.

V gene TRBV28 combines with J gene TRBJ2-1, with D possibly matching TRBD2 (6 bases). V lost 8 bases and J 5 bases, leaving 22 bases between the germline ends. This CDR3 spans 16 amino acids. CDR1 and CDR2 from the germline V gene are MDHEN and SYDVKM. CDR3 amino acids: CASHRARDGSNNEQFF. As DNA, the CDR3 is TGTGCCAGCCATCGGGCTCGGGACGGGAGTAACAATGAGCAGTTCTTC.

This clone was seen just once. The V gene is TRBV27, the J gene TRBJ1-6; 11 bases are a match to TRBD1. The CDR3 has 15 residues. The V gene's germline CDR1 is MNHEY and CDR2 SMNVEV (reference sequence). The junction had 7 bases not matched to a gene; V was cut back by 7 bases and J by 8 bases. The CDR3 loop reads CASTDRGRMDSPLHF. DNA of the CDR3: TGTGCCAGCACGGACAGGGGGCGTATGGATTCACCCCTCCACTTT.

As to this clone: Relative to the germline gene, one junction end is altered; a read error may explain this. The DNA of the CDR3 is TGTGCCAGCAGCCTAGCTTCCCAAAACACTGAAGCTTTCTTT. Translated, it gives CASSLASQNTEAFF. The J gene is TRBJ1-1, the V gene TRBV7-2, with D unresolved. Germline CDR1 reads SGHTA; CDR2 reads FQGNSA. CDR3 length: 14 amino acids.

The gene calls are TRBV30 and TRBJ1-1; D is ambiguous. V lost 3 bases to trimming and J lost 1 base, with 18 bases between them. In germline, CDR1 is GTSNPN, CDR2 SVGIG (reference sequence). The CDR3 covers 16 residues. The CDR3 here is CAWRRWERASNTEAFF. Written as DNA, the CDR3 is TGTGCCTGGAGAAGGTGGGAGCGAGCTTCGAACACTGAAGCTTTCTTT. Looking up the rest from reference TRBV30 and TRBJ1-1 gives the full variable domain: SQTIHQWPATLVQPVGSPLSLECTVEGTSNPNLYWYRQAAGRGLQLLFYSVGIGQISSEVPQNLSASRPQDRQFILSSKKLLLSDSGFYLCAWRRWERASNTEAFFGQGTRLTVV.

This clone was seen a single time. The chain joins TRBV27 to TRBJ1-5; D might be TRBD1 (6 bases). Trimming pared 2 bases from V and 1 base from J, leaving 18 bases between. There are 18 residues in the CDR3. Germline V lookup: CDR1 MNHEY, CDR2 SMNVEV (reference sequence). CDR3 region: CASSLGDPRGSSNQPQHF. In nucleotides, the CDR3 is TGTGCCAGCAGTTTAGGGGATCCCAGGGGATCGAGCAATCAGCCCCAGCATTTT.

The chain uses TRBV3-1 (or the pseudogene TRBV3-2) and TRBJ2-7; tentative D call: TRBD2 (6 bases). The CDR3 spans 14 residues. Germline V gene data show CDR1 as LGHDT and CDR2 as YNNKEL (reference sequence). V was clipped by 1 base and J by 5 bases, with 12 bases between them. In nucleotides, the CDR3 is TGTGCCAGCAGCCAAGTGGAGGGCAGGGACGAGCAGTACTTC. It specifies CASSQVEGRDEQYF.

The chain combines TRBV29-1 with TRBJ1-2, with 8 bases fitting TRBD1. The V gene's germline CDR1 is SQVTM and CDR2 ANQGSEA. J gave up 6 bases and V 5 bases, and 14 bases lay outside the gene matches. The CDR3 loop spans 15 amino acids. CDR3: CSVLRRTGGLNGYTF. The DNA of the CDR3 is TGCAGCGTTTTAAGAAGAACAGGGGGATTGAATGGCTACACCTTC. The full variable domain, its missing parts supplied by reference TRBV29-1 and TRBJ1-2, is SAVISQKPSRDICQRGTSLTIQCQVDSQVTMMFWYRQQPGQSLTLIATANQGSEATYESGFVIDKFPISRPNLTFSTLTVSNMSPEDSSIYLCSVLRRTGGLNGYTFGSGTRLTVV.

This clone occurred once. The CDR3 sequence: CSSGRPEKLFF. CDR3 in DNA: TGTTCCTCAGGGAGGCCGGAAAAACTGTTTTTT. V is TRBV6-5 and J is TRBJ1-4; D may be TRBD1 (5 bases). The germline gives CDR1 MNHEY, CDR2 SVGAGI. The CDR3 runs 11 residues.

The chain has TRBV30 and TRBJ1-1; D ambiguous. Trimming left V 3 bases short and J 1 base short, with 9 bases between. From germline, CDR1 is GTSNPN and CDR2 SVGIG (reference sequence). The CDR3 has 13 residues. CDR3: CAWSANPNTEAFF. In nucleotides, the CDR3 is TGTGCCTGGAGCGCTAACCCGAACACTGAAGCTTTCTTT.

V and J are TRBV6-5 and TRBJ2-5; D might be TRBD1 (6 bases). There are 15 residues in the CDR3. The germline CDR1 and CDR2 sequences are MNHEY and SVGAGI. V was trimmed by 2 bases and J by 5 bases, leaving 15 bases between them. This chain's CDR3 is CASSYTAGVGETQYF. The CDR3 DNA sequence: TGTGCCAGCAGTTACACGGCAGGGGTGGGGGAGACCCAGTACTTC.